This T cell receptor (beta chain) was captured by sequencing in a study of Ad26.COV2.S vaccination and SARS-CoV-2 variants. Overall study: The COV1001 Ad26.COV2.S trial arm included the donor. General study results and limits: Substantial post-vaccination breadth of spike-specific CD8+ and CD4+ T cell responses was reported.

Treatment meaning: some 20 received Ad26.COV2.S at low or high dose, single or two shots; roughly five received placebo; per-sample allocation not given. Samples were taken on day 63 after the first vaccine or placebo injection. An 18-55-year-old adult in Boston served as donor. CDR1 and CDR2 from the germline V gene are LGHDT and YNNKEL (reference sequence). V lost 2 bases and J lost 6, with 3 bases in between. This CDR3 comprises 11 residues. Assay used: immunoSEQ multiplex PCR; TCRdb lists only in-frame clones, some missing. The data contain a few hundred thousand clones, roughly 85% of them singletons. A word on this clone: The antigen is not known. This same CDR3 is encoded by further DNA sequences in the sample.

The chain couples TRBV3-1 (or the pseudogene TRBV3-2) to TRBJ2-3; D is undetermined. Specimen: peripheral blood, collected in a trial of Ad26.COV2.S vaccine versus placebo. The TCR sequence derives from a person between 18 and 60 years old who received the Ad26.COV2.S COVID-19 vaccine or a placebo. For the CDR3, the DNA is TGTGCCAGCAGCCAATTGGATACGCAGTATTTT. The encoded protein is CASSQLDTQYF.